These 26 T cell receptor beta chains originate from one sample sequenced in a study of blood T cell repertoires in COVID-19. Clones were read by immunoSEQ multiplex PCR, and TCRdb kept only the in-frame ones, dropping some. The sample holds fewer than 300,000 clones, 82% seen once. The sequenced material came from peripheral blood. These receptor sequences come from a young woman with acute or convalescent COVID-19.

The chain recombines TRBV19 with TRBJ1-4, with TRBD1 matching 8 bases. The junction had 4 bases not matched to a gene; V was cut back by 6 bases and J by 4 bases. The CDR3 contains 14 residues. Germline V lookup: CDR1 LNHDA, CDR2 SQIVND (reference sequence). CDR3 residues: CASSRDRSNEKLFF. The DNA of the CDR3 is TGTGCCAGTAGCCGGGACAGGAGTAATGAAAAACTGTTTTTT.

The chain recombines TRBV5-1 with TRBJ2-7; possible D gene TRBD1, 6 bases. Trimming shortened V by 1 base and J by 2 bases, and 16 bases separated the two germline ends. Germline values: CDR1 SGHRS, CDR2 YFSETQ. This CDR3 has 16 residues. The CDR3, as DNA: TGCGCCAGCAGCTTGTTTTCCACAACAGGGACCTACGAGCAGTACTTC. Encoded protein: CASSLFSTTGTYEQYF.

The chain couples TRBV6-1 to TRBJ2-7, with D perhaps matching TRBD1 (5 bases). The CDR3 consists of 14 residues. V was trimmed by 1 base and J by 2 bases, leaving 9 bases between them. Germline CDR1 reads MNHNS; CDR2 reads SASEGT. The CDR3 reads CASSEEGYTYEQYF. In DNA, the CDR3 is TGTGCCAGCAGTGAAGAGGGGTACACCTACGAGCAGTACTTC.

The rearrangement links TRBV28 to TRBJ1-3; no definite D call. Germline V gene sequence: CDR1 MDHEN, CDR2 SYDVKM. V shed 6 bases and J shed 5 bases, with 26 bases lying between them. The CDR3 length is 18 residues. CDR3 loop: CASRPGRGRALLRNTIYF. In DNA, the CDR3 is TGTGCCAGCAGGCCCGGACGAGGGAGGGCCCTTCTGCGAAACACCATATATTTT.

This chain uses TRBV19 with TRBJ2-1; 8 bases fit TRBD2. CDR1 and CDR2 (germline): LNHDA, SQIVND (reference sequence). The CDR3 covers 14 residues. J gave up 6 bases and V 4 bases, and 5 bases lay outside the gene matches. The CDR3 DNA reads TGTGCCAGTAGTACCGGGAGGGCTGGCAATGAGCAGTTCTTC. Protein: CASSTGRAGNEQFF.

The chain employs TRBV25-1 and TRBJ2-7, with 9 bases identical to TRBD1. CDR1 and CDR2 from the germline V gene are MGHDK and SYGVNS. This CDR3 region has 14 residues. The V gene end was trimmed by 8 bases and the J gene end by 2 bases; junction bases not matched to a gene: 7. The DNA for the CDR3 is TGTGCCAGCTCAAGACAGGGGGAGACCTACGAGCAGTACTTC. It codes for CASSRQGETYEQYF.

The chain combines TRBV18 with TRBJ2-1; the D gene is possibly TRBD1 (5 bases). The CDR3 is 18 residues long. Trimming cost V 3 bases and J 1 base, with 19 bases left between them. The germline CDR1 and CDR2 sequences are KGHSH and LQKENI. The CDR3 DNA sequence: TGTGCCAGCTCACCCCGGTCCCCGGGCCCAGGGTCCTACAATGAGCAGTTCTTC. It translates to CASSPRSPGPGSYNEQFF.

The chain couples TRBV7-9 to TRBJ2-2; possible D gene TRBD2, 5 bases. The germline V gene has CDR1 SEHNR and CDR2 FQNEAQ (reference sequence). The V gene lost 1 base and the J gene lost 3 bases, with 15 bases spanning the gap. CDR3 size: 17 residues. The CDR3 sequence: CASSLGIWGSDTGELFF. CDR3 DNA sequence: TGTGCCAGCAGCTTAGGAATATGGGGTAGCGACACCGGGGAGCTGTTTTTT.

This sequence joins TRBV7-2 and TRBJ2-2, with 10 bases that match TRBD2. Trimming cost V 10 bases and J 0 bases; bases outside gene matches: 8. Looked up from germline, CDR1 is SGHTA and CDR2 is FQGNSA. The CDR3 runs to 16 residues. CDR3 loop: CATGGLAIANTGELFF. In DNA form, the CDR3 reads TGTGCCACCGGGGGACTAGCGATAGCGAACACCGGGGAGCTGTTTTTT.

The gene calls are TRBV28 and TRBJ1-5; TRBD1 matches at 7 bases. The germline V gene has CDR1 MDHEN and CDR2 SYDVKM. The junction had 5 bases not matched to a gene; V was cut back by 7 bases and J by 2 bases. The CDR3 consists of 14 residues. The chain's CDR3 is CASNDREGNQPQHF. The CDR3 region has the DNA TGTGCCAGCAACGACAGGGAAGGCAATCAGCCCCAGCATTTT.

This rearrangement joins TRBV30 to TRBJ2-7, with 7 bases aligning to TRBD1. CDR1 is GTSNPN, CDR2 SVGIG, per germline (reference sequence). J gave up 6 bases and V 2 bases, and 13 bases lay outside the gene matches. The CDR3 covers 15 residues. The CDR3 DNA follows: TGTGCCTGGAGTCCCCCGGACAGGAAGGCCCCCGAGCAGTACTTC. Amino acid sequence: CAWSPPDRKAPEQYF.

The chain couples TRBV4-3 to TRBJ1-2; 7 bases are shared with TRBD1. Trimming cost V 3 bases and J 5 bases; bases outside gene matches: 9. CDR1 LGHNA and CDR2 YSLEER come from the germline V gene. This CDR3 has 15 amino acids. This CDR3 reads CASSQRTGQFYGYTF. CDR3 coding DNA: TGCGCCAGCAGCCAGCGGACAGGCCAATTTTATGGCTACACCTTC.

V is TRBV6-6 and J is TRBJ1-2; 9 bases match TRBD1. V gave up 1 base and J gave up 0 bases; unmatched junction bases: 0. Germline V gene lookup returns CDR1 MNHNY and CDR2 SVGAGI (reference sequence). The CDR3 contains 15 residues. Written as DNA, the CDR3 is TGTGCCAGCAGTTACTGGGACAGGGCTAACTATGGCTACACCTTC. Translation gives CASSYWDRANYGYTF.

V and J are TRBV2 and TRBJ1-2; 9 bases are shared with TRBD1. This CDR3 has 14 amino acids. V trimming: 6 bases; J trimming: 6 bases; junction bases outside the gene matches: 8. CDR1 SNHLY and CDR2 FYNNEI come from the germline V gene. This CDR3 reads CASRVQGAQDGYTF. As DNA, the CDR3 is TGTGCCAGCAGAGTACAGGGGGCTCAGGATGGCTACACCTTC.

The CDR3 coding sequence is TGTGCCAGCAGTCCAAGACAGGGGGCGGTCACTGAAGCTTTCTTT. Amino acid sequence: CASSPRQGAVTEAFF. The rearrangement uses TRBV27 and TRBJ1-1; the match to TRBD1 covers 10 bases. This CDR3 is built from 15 residues. Looked up from germline, CDR1 is MNHEY and CDR2 is SMNVEV (reference sequence). V gave up 5 bases and J gave up 4 bases; unmatched junction bases: 7.

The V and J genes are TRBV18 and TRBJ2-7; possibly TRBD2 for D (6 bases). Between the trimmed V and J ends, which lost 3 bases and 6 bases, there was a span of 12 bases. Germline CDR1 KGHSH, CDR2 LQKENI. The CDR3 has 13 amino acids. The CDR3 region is CASSPTGEGEQYF. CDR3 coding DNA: TGTGCCAGCTCACCGACGGGAGAAGGCGAGCAGTACTTC.

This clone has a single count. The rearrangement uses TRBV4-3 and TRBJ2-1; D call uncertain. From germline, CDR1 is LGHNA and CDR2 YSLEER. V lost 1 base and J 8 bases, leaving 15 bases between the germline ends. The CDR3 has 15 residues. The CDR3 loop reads CASSQAAAAWDEQFF. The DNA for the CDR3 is TGCGCCAGCAGCCAAGCCGCGGCCGCGTGGGATGAGCAGTTCTTC.

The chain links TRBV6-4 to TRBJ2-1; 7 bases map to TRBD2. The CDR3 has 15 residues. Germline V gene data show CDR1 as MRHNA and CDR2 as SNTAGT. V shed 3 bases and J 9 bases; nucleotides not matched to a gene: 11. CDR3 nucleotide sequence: TGTGCCAGCAGTGATGTGGGAGGGCCAATTGGTGAGCAGTTCTTC. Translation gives CASSDVGGPIGEQFF.

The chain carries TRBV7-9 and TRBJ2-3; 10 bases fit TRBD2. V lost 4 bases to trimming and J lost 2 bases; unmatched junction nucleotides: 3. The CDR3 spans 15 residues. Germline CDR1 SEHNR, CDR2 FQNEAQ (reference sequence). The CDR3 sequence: CASSSSGSNTDTQYF. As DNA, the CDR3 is TGTGCCAGCAGCTCTAGCGGGAGTAACACAGATACGCAGTATTTT.

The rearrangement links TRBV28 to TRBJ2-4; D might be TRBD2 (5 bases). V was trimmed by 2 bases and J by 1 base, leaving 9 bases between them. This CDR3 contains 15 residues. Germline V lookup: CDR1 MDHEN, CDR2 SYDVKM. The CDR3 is CASSLGGSAKNIQYF. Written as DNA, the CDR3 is TGTGCCAGCAGTTTAGGTGGGAGTGCCAAAAACATTCAGTACTTC.

The chain's CDR3 is CSVQGQGFYEQYF. CDR3 sequence (DNA): TGCAGCGTGCAGGGACAGGGTTTCTACGAGCAGTACTTC. The V and J genes are TRBV29-1 and TRBJ2-7, with 9 bases matching TRBD1. Per germline, CDR1 SQVTM and CDR2 ANQGSEA. The CDR3 is 13 residues long. With 6 bases clipped from V and 3 bases from J, the junction kept 6 bases outside the gene matches.

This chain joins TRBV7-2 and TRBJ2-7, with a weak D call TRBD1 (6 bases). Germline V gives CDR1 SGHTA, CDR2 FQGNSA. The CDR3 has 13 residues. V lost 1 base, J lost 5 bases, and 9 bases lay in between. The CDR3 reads CASSLGNRDEQYF. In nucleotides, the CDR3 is TGTGCCAGCAGCTTAGGAAACAGGGACGAGCAGTACTTC.

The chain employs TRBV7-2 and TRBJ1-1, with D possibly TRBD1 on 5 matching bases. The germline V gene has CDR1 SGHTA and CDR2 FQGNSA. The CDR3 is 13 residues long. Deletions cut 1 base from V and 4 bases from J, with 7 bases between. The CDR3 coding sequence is TGTGCCAGCAGCTTAGGACAGTTCACTGAAGCTTTCTTT. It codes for CASSLGQFTEAFF.

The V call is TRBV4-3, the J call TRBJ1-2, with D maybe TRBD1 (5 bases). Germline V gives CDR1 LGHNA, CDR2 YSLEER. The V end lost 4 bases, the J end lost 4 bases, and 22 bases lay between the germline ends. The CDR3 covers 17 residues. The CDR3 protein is CASSPRAGEGRAYGYTF. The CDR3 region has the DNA TGCGCCAGCAGCCCTAGGGCCGGCGAGGGGAGGGCCTATGGCTACACCTTC.

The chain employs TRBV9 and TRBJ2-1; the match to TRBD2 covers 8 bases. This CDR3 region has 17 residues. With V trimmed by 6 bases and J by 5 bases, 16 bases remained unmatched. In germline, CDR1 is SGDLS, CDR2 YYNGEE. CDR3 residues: CASNLPPSGSRDNEQFF. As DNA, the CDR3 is TGTGCCAGCAACCTACCGCCAAGCGGGAGTAGGGACAATGAGCAGTTCTTC. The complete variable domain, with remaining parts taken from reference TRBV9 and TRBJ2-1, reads DSGVTQTPKHLITATGQRVTLRCSPRSGDLSVYWYQQSLDQGLQFLIQYYNGEERAKGNILERFSAQQFPDLHSELNLSSLELGDSALYFCASNLPPSGSRDNEQFFGPGTRLTVL.

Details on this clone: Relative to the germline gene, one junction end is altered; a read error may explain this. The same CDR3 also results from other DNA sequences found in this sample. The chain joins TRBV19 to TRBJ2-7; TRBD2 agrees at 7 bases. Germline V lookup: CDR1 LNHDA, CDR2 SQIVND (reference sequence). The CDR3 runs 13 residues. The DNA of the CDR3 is TGTGCCAGTAGCATAGCGGGTGCCTACGAGCAGTACTTC. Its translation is CASSIAGAYEQYF.